Sequencing of this T cell receptor (beta chain) was carried out in a study of cytomegalovirus exposure and HLA in healthy donors. The PCR employed 60 Vbeta primers together with 13 Jbeta primers. The assay was immunoSEQ multiplex PCR, and TCRdb's table has in-frame clones only and misses some. The sample contains some 130,000 clones, around 75% of which appear only once. Healthy bone marrow donors supplied every sample. Note on this clone: Its cognate antigen is unknown.

The V segment lost 6 bases and the J segment 10 bases; nucleotides outside the gene matches: 11. CDR3 length: 15 residues. CDR1 is MNHEY and CDR2 is SVGAGI in the germline V gene. Study-level findings and limits: As a later analysis showed, a missense DCLRE1C variant was linked to trimming of TCR beta V- and J-genes. Sequencing likely generated an artifact that appeared as a cluster of highly shared sequence variants.

The V and J genes are TRBV6-5 and TRBJ1-6; 8 bases are shared with TRBD1. Source material: PBMCs. The sequence came from a man aged 35-49 years in good health and CMV-seronegative. CDR3 nucleotide sequence: TGTGCCAGCAGCCCAGGTGGACAGGGCCGGTCACCCCTCCACTTT. Amino acid sequence: CASSPGGQGRSPLHF.